The subject of this entry is one T cell receptor beta chain. These data are taken from a study of shared clonotypes between healthy human individuals. Sequencing was performed with immunoSEQ multiplex PCR; in TCRdb, only in-frame clones are kept and a portion is missing. The repertoire consists of 1,500,000 or so clones, with roughly 96% occurring once and the leading ten covering approximately 1.1%. The germline V and J ends were trimmed by 5 bases and 5 bases, with 13 bases remaining between them. Germline CDR1 MDHEN, CDR2 SYDVKM. There are 14 residues in the CDR3. Sequencing was carried out using naive CD4+ T cells sorted from blood. Subset here: CD45RA+ positively selected. The sequence came from a man aged 25-45 years in good health. The chain has TRBV28 and TRBJ2-1; no clear D gene. The CDR3 DNA is TGTGCCAGCAGTCCACGCCTGAGAAACAATGAGCAGTTCTTC. It translates to CASSPRLRNNEQFF.